The TCR beta chain described here comes from a study of T cell responses to AZD1222 COVID-19 vaccine. Per the germline V gene, CDR1 is MRHNA and CDR2 is SNTAGT. V gave up 4 bases and J gave up 7 bases, with 14 bases separating them. The CDR3 has 14 amino acids. With respect to this clone: Its cognate antigen is unknown.

Samples with a second dose at about 4 or about 12 weeks were pooled together. Repertoires were generated with immunoSEQ multiplex PCR, while TCRdb's copy carries only in-frame clones and drops some. The table has more than 90,000 clones, 70% to 90% seen once. General study results and limits: Without day 14 samples, only post-peak T cell repertoires were studied. Mostly white British, mostly female donors; authors suggested clonal diversity may be underestimated. An increase in Spike-specific TCR breadth and depth was observed after two AZD1222 doses.

The chain recombines TRBV6-4 with TRBJ2-1; D may be TRBD2 (5 bases). The source material was peripheral blood, sampled 28 days after the second AZD1222 dose. The clonotype originates from an adult who received the AZD1222 COVID-19 vaccine. CDR3 loop: CASSARPGGNEQFF. Written as DNA, the CDR3 is TGTGCCAGCAGTGCCCGCCCTGGAGGAAATGAGCAGTTCTTC.